The text below deals with one T cell receptor beta chain. Its cognate antigen is unknown. A universal primer site and UMIs were added as TCR cDNA was made by 5'RACE template switching. From the 5' RACE reads, TCRdb called clonotypes with MiXCR, one entry per CDR3 protein. In the table there are some 560,000 distinct CDR3 sequences, 15% to 20% of which are singletons. This specimen comes from a study of T cells after yellow fever vaccination. Findings and limits, study-wide: Subsequent to the booster, the majority of primary-vaccination clones reappeared (about 97% CD4, 85% to 90% CD8).

With 0 bases removed from V and 3 bases from J, the gap between germline ends came to 8 bases. This CDR3 has 14 residues. Germline CDR1 and CDR2: LGHNA and YSLEER. The chain employs TRBV4-3 and TRBJ1-1; D is possibly TRBD1 (5 bases). The sequence came from a man aged 25 to 40 who received the YFV17D yellow fever vaccine. The specimen comprised PBMCs, sampled 15 days after the yellow fever booster vaccination. CDR3 in DNA: TGCGCCAGCAGCCAAGATGGGGACGACACTGAAGCTTTCTTT. This encodes CASSQDGDDTEAFF.